This T cell receptor beta chain was identified in a study of blood T cell repertoires in COVID-19. Study in general: Some COVID-19 samples were acute and others convalescent; all came from the United States, Italy and Spain. PBMCs, B-cell-depleted T cells, or T cells provided the cDNA or gDNA that made up the material.

This clone appeared once. The CDR3 loop spans 15 amino acids. V was trimmed by 4 bases and J by 3 bases, leaving 11 bases between them. Germline CDR1 reads KGHDR; CDR2 reads SFDVKD. Original processing methods: Amplification of reference gene primers provided the estimated nucleated cell counts. Here immunoSEQ multiplex PCR was the method, and the copy in TCRdb shows in-frame clones only, minus some. V, J and clone size are those of that table, while D and trimming were read from the DNA. The sample has approximately 65,000 clones; over 85% are singletons. The genes are TRBV24-1 and TRBJ2-2, with D perhaps TRBD1 (5 bases). This clonotype was sampled from a man in his 70s with active COVID-19. Source material: peripheral blood. In DNA, the CDR3 is TGTGCCACCAGTGACCAGACCAGGGACACCGGGGAGCTGTTTTTT. It is translated as CATSDQTRDTGELFF.